These 26 T cell receptor beta chains originate from one sample sequenced in a study of T cells after yellow fever vaccination. TCRdb analysed the 5' RACE reads with MiXCR anew, one entry per CDR3 protein. Found here are some 560,000 distinct CDR3 sequences, about 15% of them singletons; the top ten hold 17%. The sample in question was PBMCs, obtained around 5 days after the first yellow fever vaccination. The receptors shown here come from a man between 18 and 29 years old who received the YFV17D yellow fever vaccine.

J is TRBJ2-5 and V is TRBV12-5; a possible D gene is TRBD1 (6 bases). Germline CDR1 reads LGHNT; CDR2 reads FRNRAP. V lost 1 base, J lost 4 bases, and 16 bases lay in between. CDR3 length equals 16 residues. In DNA, the CDR3 is TGTGCTAGTGGTTTGGACCTCAGGGGTTACATAGAGACCCAGTACTTC. Protein: CASGLDLRGYIETQYF.

The CDR3 coding sequence is TGCGCCAGCAGCTTGGCCGGGACAGGGTTGTCCGGGGAGCTGTTTTTT. Encoded protein: CASSLAGTGLSGELFF. V usage is TRBV5-1 and J usage is TRBJ2-2; 9 nucleotides align to TRBD1. J lost 6 bases, V lost 0 bases, and 6 bases had no gene match. Germline CDR1 is SGHRS and CDR2 is YFSETQ. The length of the CDR3 is 16 residues.

J is TRBJ2-3 and V is TRBV24-1; D is undetermined. V lost 7 bases, J lost 6 bases, and 19 bases lay in between. This CDR3 contains 15 residues. Germline CDR1 is KGHDR and CDR2 is SFDVKD. CDR3 sequence reads: CATSASGVKADTQYF. The CDR3, as DNA: TGTGCCACCAGCGCAAGTGGGGTAAAGGCGGATACGCAGTATTTT.

This clonotype was seen only a few times. The chain is built from TRBV7-2 and TRBJ2-5; maybe TRBD1 (6 bases). There are 14 residues in the CDR3. Germline values: CDR1 SGHTA, CDR2 FQGNSA. V was shortened by 5 bases and J by 5 bases, with 15 bases between the two germline ends. CDR3 region: CASSPGASWETQYF. In DNA form, the CDR3 reads TGTGCCAGCAGCCCAGGGGCTAGCTGGGAGACCCAGTACTTC.

This clonotype was seen a few times. The gene calls are TRBV7-2 and TRBJ2-1, with D uncertain. Trimming pared 5 bases from V and 9 bases from J, leaving 14 bases between. The CDR3 has 13 amino acids. Per the germline V gene, CDR1 is SGHTA and CDR2 is FQGNSA. The CDR3 loop is CASSPRVIGEQFF. The CDR3 region has the DNA TGTGCCAGCAGCCCTCGTGTCATCGGTGAGCAGTTCTTC. Full variable domain (remainder filled in from reference TRBV7-2 and TRBJ2-1): GAGVSQSPSNKVTEKGKDVELRCDPISGHTALYWYRQSLGQGLEFLIYFQGNSAPDKSGLPSDRFSAERTGGSVSTLTIQRTQQEDSAVYLCASSPRVIGEQFFGPGTRLTVL.

The gene calls are TRBV28 and TRBJ1-2, with D unresolved. CDR3 length: 13 residues. CDR1 is MDHEN, CDR2 SYDVKM, per germline. Trimming shortened V by 3 bases and J by 8 bases, and 13 bases separated the two germline ends. This chain's CDR3 is CASSLLGRRGYTF. Written as DNA, the CDR3 is TGTGCCAGCAGTTTGTTAGGGAGAAGGGGCTACACCTTC.

The rearrangement uses TRBV6-5 and TRBJ2-2, with 7 bases that match TRBD1. This CDR3 spans 15 amino acids. The ends lost 3 bases at V and 5 bases at J; junction bases unmatched: 6. Germline-derived CDR1 and CDR2 are MNHEY and SVGAGI. The CDR3 spells CASSYLQGITGELFF. The CDR3 DNA reads as TGTGCCAGCAGTTATTTACAGGGGATTACCGGGGAGCTGTTTTTT.

This clonotype was counted between two and nine times. V gene TRBV6-2 or TRBV6-3 combines with J gene TRBJ2-2; D is unclear. The CDR3 has 14 amino acids. Germline V gives CDR1 MNHEY, CDR2 SVGEGT. Trimming left V 4 bases short and J 3 bases short, with 9 bases between. The CDR3, as DNA: TGTGCCAGCAGTTCCATCCTCTACACCGGGGAGCTGTTTTTT. The encoded protein is CASSSILYTGELFF.

This clonotype was counted ten times or more. CDR3 sequence (DNA): TGTGCCAGCACCGCGACAGCCCAAGAGACCCAGTACTTC. Translated: CASTATAQETQYF. V gene TRBV12-3 or TRBV12-4 combines with J gene TRBJ2-5, with TRBD1 as a possible D gene (5 bases). The CDR3 totals 13 residues. Trimming removed 7 bases at V and 1 base at J, with 10 bases between.

This clonotype was observed a few times. The chain uses TRBV3-1 and TRBJ2-5, with a possible D match to TRBD1 (6 bases). This CDR3 has 14 residues. The germline CDR1 and CDR2 sequences are LGHDT and YNNKEL (reference sequence). Trimming cost V 0 bases and J 5 bases, with 10 bases left between them. This chain's CDR3 is CASSQDWGLETQYF. As DNA, the CDR3 is TGTGCCAGCAGCCAAGATTGGGGGCTGGAGACCCAGTACTTC.

V is TRBV5-1 and J is TRBJ1-3; 9 bases match TRBD1. The V gene end was trimmed by 0 bases and the J gene end by 7 bases; junction bases not matched to a gene: 5. This CDR3 spans 15 amino acids. In germline, CDR1 is SGHRS, CDR2 YFSETQ. CDR3 residues: CASSLVGQGRNTIYF. In DNA form, the CDR3 reads TGCGCCAGCAGCTTGGTGGGACAGGGTCGGAACACCATATATTTT.

On this clonotype: A much larger clone differs from this one at a single base, so this may be a read error. The genes are TRBV10-3 and TRBJ2-3, with 7 bases that match TRBD2. With 8 bases clipped from V and 4 bases from J, the junction kept 9 bases outside the gene matches. This CDR3 spans 14 amino acids. Germline lookup yields CDR1 ENHRY and CDR2 SYGVKD. CDR3 coding DNA: TGTGCCATCGGTGCTTCGGGGGGACCAGATACGCAGTATTTT. The encoded protein is CAIGASGGPDTQYF.

This clonotype was found a few times. The CDR3 sequence is CASHGGIGKFGINYGYTF. The CDR3 DNA reads TGTGCCAGCCATGGGGGAATTGGAAAATTTGGGATTAACTATGGCTACACCTTC. The chain is built from TRBV11-1 and TRBJ1-2; the D gene is possibly TRBD1 (5 bases). CDR1 is SGHAT, CDR2 FQDESV, per germline (reference sequence). CDR3 length equals 18 residues. V lost 8 bases to trimming and J lost 1 base, with 26 bases between them.

The chain couples TRBV5-1 to TRBJ2-5; D not resolved. This CDR3 comprises 13 residues. Per the germline V gene, CDR1 is SGHRS and CDR2 is YFSETQ. Trimming removed 5 bases at V and 6 bases at J, with 14 bases between. The CDR3 here is CASSWVATQTQYF. In nucleotides, the CDR3 is TGCGCCAGCAGTTGGGTCGCGACTCAGACCCAGTACTTC.

This clonotype was detected only a few times. DNA of the CDR3: TGTGCCAGCAGCTTAGGATTGCCGGGGAGATACGAGCAGTACGTC. Translation: CASSLGLPGRYEQYV. The chain couples TRBV7-2 to TRBJ2-7; D is possibly TRBD2 (5 bases). Germline V gene data show CDR1 as SGHTA and CDR2 as FQGNSA. Trimming pared 1 base from V and 4 bases from J, leaving 14 bases between. The CDR3 contains 15 residues.

This clonotype has more than one count but fewer than ten. This chain joins TRBV6-5 and TRBJ2-2; the D gene could be TRBD1 or TRBD2 (5 bases each). This CDR3 has 15 amino acids. The V end was cut by 7 bases, the J end by 4 bases, with 16 bases between. The germline gives CDR1 MNHEY, CDR2 SVGAGI. CDR3 coding DNA: TGTGCCAGCAATTATGCAGGGACGGTCACCGGGGAGCTGTTTTTT. It codes for CASNYAGTVTGELFF.

The chain links TRBV5-4 to TRBJ2-1; 7 bases match TRBD2. The CDR3 sequence is 12 residues long. The ends lost 3 bases at V and 7 bases at J; junction bases unmatched: 1. Germline V CDR1 and CDR2: SGHNT, YYREEE (reference sequence). In nucleotides, the CDR3 is TGTGCCAGCAGCTGGGGGGGGAATGAGCAGTTCTTC. It codes for CASSWGGNEQFF.

The chain uses TRBV7-9 and TRBJ2-3; 8 bases match TRBD2. Germline values: CDR1 SEHNR, CDR2 FQNEAQ (reference sequence). V trimming: 7 bases; J trimming: 2 bases; junction bases outside the gene matches: 2. The CDR3 runs 13 residues. This CDR3 is CASKGLATDTQYF. The CDR3 bases are TGTGCCAGCAAAGGACTAGCCACAGATACGCAGTATTTT.

The genes are TRBV4-2 and TRBJ2-3; the match to TRBD2 covers 8 bases. Trimming took 1 base from V and 2 from J; bases not matched to a gene: 5. CDR3 length: 16 residues. Germline loops: CDR1 LGHNA, CDR2 YNFKEQ. The CDR3 bases are TGTGCCAGCAGCCAAGTACGCGGGGGGATCACAGATACGCAGTATTTT. As protein: CASSQVRGGITDTQYF.

The chain recombines TRBV27 with TRBJ1-5; D gene uncertain. Germline V gene data show CDR1 as MNHEY and CDR2 as SMNVEV (reference sequence). The V end was cut by 1 base, the J end by 0 bases, with 10 bases between. This CDR3 has 16 residues. CDR3 coding DNA: TGTGCCAGCAGTTTATTCGGCGGGGATAGCAATCAGCCCCAGCATTTT. It codes for CASSLFGGDSNQPQHF.

This clonotype turned up a few times. The chain uses TRBV6-2 or TRBV6-3 and TRBJ2-5; D is unresolved. With 5 bases removed from V and 9 bases from J, the gap between germline ends came to 19 bases. Germline lookup yields CDR1 MNHEY and CDR2 SVGEGT. The CDR3 extends over 14 amino acids. DNA for the CDR3: TGTGCCAGCAGTCGAGTCGGTAGGCTTGAGGCCCAGTACTTC. Its protein is CASSRVGRLEAQYF.

This clonotype was detected many times. The V call is TRBV28, the J call TRBJ1-5; D is uncertain. The CDR3 spans 12 residues. V lost 1 base, J lost 7 bases, and 5 bases lay in between. The V gene's germline CDR1 is MDHEN and CDR2 SYDVKM. The CDR3 DNA reads TGTGCCAGCAGTTTATACAAGCAGCCCCAGCATTTT. Translated, it gives CASSLYKQPQHF.

This clonotype appeared many times. The rearrangement uses TRBV7-8 and TRBJ2-3; D remains ambiguous. Trimming pared 1 base from V and 5 bases from J, leaving 10 bases between. The CDR3 totals 14 residues. CDR1 and CDR2 (germline): SGHVS, FQNEAQ. CDR3 nucleotide sequence: TGTGCCAGCAGCTTAGAAGGAAGAGGAGATACGCAGTATTTT. This gives the protein CASSLEGRGDTQYF.

This rearrangement joins TRBV5-4 to TRBJ2-7, with TRBD1 identical over 8 bases. From germline, CDR1 is SGHNT and CDR2 YYREEE (reference sequence). The ends lost 5 bases at V and 6 bases at J; junction bases unmatched: 13. This CDR3 has 15 residues. The CDR3 loop is CASRENTGQVGEQYV. The CDR3 DNA is TGTGCCAGCAGAGAAAATACGGGACAGGTGGGCGAGCAGTACGTC.

A few counts support this clonotype. This chain connects TRBV12-3 or TRBV12-4 to TRBJ2-6; the D is unclear. CDR3 length: 17 amino acids. Trimming left V 3 bases short and J 1 base short, with 13 bases between. CDR3 loop: CASSFAHSASGANVLTF. CDR3 nucleotides: TGTGCCAGCAGTTTCGCACACAGTGCGTCTGGGGCCAACGTCCTGACTTTC.

CDR3 bases: TGTGCCAGCTGGAGCAGCAATCAGCCCCAGCATTTT. Residues: CASWSSNQPQHF. The chain carries TRBV28 and TRBJ1-5; D gene unclear. V lost 8 bases and J 1 base, leaving 6 bases between the germline ends. The CDR3 contains 12 residues. CDR1 and CDR2 (germline): MDHEN, SYDVKM. The whole variable domain, filled in from reference TRBV28 and TRBJ1-5, reads DVKVTQSSRYLVKRTGEKVFLECVQDMDHENMFWYRQDPGLGLRLIYFSYDVKMKEKGDIPEGYSVSREKKERFSLILESASTNQTSMYLCASWSSNQPQHFGDGTRLSIL.